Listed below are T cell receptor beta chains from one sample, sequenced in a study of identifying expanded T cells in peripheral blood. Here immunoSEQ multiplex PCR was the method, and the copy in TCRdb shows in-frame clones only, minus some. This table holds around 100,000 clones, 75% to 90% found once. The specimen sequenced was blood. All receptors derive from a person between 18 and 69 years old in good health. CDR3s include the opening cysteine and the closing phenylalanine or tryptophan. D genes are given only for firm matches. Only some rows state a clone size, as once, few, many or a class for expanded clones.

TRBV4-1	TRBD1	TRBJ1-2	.	CASSHPPGQGTYGYTF	TGCGCCAGCAGCCATCCCCCGGGACAGGGGACCTATGGCTACACCTTC
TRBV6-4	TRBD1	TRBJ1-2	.	CASSLMPGTGLSKYGYTF	TGTGCCAGCAGTCTGATGCCTGGGACAGGGCTTTCTAAGTATGGCTACACCTTC
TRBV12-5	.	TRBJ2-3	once	CASGLSGSTDTQYF	TGTGCTAGTGGCCTTTCGGGGTCCACAGATACGCAGTATTTT
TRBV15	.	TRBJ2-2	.	CATSRDLDWINTGELFF	TGTGCCACCAGCAGAGATCTGGATTGGATTAACACCGGGGAGCTGTTTTTT
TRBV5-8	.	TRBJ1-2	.	CASSPGWQDYGYTF	TGTGCCAGCAGCCCCGGTTGGCAGGACTATGGCTACACCTTC
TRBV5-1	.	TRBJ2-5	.	CASSLGPPQETQYF	TGCGCCAGCAGCTTGGGCCCACCTCAAGAGACCCAGTACTTC
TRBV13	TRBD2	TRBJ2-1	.	CASSLAGDSYNEQFF	TGTGCCAGCAGCCTAGCGGGAGATTCCTACAATGAGCAGTTCTTC
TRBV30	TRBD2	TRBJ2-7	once	CAWTGRTLYEQYF	TGTGCCTGGACCGGGAGGACCCTCTACGAGCAGTACTTC
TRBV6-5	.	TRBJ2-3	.	CASSRGAPNTDTQYF	TGTGCCAGCAGCCGAGGGGCGCCTAACACAGATACGCAGTATTTT
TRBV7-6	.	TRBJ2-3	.	CASSPAGTDTQYF	TGTGCCAGCAGCCCCGCTGGCACAGATACGCAGTATTTT
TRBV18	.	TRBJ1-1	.	CASSLTYGEIHHLNTEAFF	TGTGCCAGCTCACTGACGTATGGAGAGATACACCACCTGAACACTGAAGCTTTCTTT
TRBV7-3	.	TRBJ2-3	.	CASSLSRGPPDTQYF	TGTGCCAGCAGCTTATCGAGGGGCCCCCCAGATACGCAGTATTTT
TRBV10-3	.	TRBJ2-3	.	CAISEFNSGGTDTQYF	TGTGCCATCAGTGAGTTTAATAGCGGAGGCACAGATACGCAGTATTTT
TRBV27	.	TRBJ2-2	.	CASGWVSANTGELFF	TGTGCCAGCGGGTGGGTAAGCGCGAACACCGGGGAGCTGTTTTTT
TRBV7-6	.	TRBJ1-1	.	CASSFALNTEAFF	TGTGCCAGCAGCTTCGCCTTGAACACTGAAGCTTTCTTT
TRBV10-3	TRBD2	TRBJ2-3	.	CAISGASGADTQYF	TGTGCCATCAGTGGGGCTAGCGGGGCAGATACGCAGTATTTT
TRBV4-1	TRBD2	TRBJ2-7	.	CASSPSGTGYEQYF	TGCGCCAGCAGCCCTAGCGGGACTGGCTACGAGCAGTACTTC
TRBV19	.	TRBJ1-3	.	CASTIAPRSGNTIYF	TGTGCCAGTACCATAGCCCCTCGCTCTGGAAACACCATATATTTT
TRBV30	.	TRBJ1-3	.	CAWRRTLLSGNTIYF	TGTGCCTGGAGACGGACCCTACTCTCTGGAAACACCATATATTTT
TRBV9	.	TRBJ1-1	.	CASSVRQTNTEAFF	TGTGCCAGCAGCGTAAGACAGACCAACACTGAAGCTTTCTTT
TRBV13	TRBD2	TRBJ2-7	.	CASSLRQGGVYGEQYF	TGTGCCAGCAGCCTACGCCAGGGAGGGGTATACGGCGAGCAGTACTTC
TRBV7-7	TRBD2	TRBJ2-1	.	CASSSGLAGAYNEQFF	TGTGCCAGCAGCTCAGGACTAGCGGGGGCATACAATGAGCAGTTCTTC
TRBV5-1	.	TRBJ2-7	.	CASSVQGNPPYEQYF	TGCGCCAGCAGCGTACAGGGAAATCCGCCCTACGAGCAGTACTTC
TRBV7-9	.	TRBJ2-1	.	CASSRRLDGGLNEQFF	TGTGCCAGCAGCCGTCGACTAGACGGTGGATTAAATGAGCAGTTCTTC
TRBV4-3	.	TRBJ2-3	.	CASSQGWGPGSTDTQYF	TGCGCCAGCAGCCAGGGTTGGGGGCCGGGTAGCACAGATACGCAGTATTTT
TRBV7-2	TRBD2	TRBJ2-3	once	CASSLGPSGTADTQYF	TGTGCCAGCAGCTTAGGGCCTAGCGGGACGGCAGATACGCAGTATTTT
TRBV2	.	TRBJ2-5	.	CASSPNPLVSETQYF	TGTGCCAGCAGCCCCAATCCCCTAGTCTCAGAGACCCAGTACTTC
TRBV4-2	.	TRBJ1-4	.	CASSQEGAGREKLFF	TGTGCCAGCAGCCAAGAGGGTGCGGGGAGAGAAAAACTGTTTTTT
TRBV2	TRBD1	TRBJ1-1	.	CASSEAGGSLNTEAFF	TGTGCCAGCAGTGAAGCAGGGGGCAGTCTGAACACTGAAGCTTTCTTT
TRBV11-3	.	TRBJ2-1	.	CASSQGEYNEQFF	TGTGCCAGCAGCCAAGGCGAGTACAATGAGCAGTTCTTC
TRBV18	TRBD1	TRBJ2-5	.	CASSPTGNGETQYF	TGTGCCAGCTCACCGACAGGGAACGGTGAGACCCAGTACTTC
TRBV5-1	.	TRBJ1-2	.	CASSLDGQGSYTF	TGCGCCAGCAGCTTGGATGGGCAGGGGAGCTACACCTTC
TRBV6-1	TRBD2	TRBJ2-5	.	CASSETIRTSGTYF	TGTGCCAGCAGTGAGACTATCCGGACTAGCGGGACGTACTTC
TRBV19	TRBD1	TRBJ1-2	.	CASSIGTVGTVAGYTF	TGTGCCAGTAGTATTGGGACCGTCGGGACAGTCGCCGGCTACACCTTC
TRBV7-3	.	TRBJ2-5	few	CASSPGPIDETQYF	TGTGCCAGCAGCCCCGGCCCGATCGATGAGACCCAGTACTTC
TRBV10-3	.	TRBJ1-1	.	CAISDSGGWNTEAFF	TGTGCCATCAGTGACTCGGGTGGGTGGAACACTGAAGCTTTCTTT
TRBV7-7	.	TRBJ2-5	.	CASSRQLQETQYF	TGTGCCAGCAGCCGACAGTTACAAGAGACCCAGTACTTC
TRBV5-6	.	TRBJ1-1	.	CASSYAGGITEAFF	TGTGCCAGCAGCTACGCGGGTGGGATCACTGAAGCTTTCTTT
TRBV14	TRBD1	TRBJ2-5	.	CASSRRTGGGETQYF	TGTGCCAGCAGCCGCCGGACAGGGGGAGGAGAGACCCAGTACTTC
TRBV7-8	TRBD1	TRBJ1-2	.	CASSAEGAKANYGYTF	TGTGCCAGCAGCGCCGAGGGGGCTAAAGCTAACTATGGCTACACCTTC
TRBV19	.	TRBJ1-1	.	CASSTNSPEAFF	TGTGCCAGTAGTACCAACTCACCTGAAGCTTTCTTT
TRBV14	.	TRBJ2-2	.	CASSQGWPGELFF	TGTGCCAGCAGCCAAGGTTGGCCCGGGGAGCTGTTTTTT
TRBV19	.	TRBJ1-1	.	CASSMERGVRAEAFF	TGTGCCAGTAGTATGGAGCGGGGGGTTAGGGCTGAAGCTTTCTTT
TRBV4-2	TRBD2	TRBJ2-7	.	CASSQGGTSGRPEQYF	TGTGCCAGCAGCCAAGGCGGGACTAGCGGGAGACCCGAGCAGTACTTC
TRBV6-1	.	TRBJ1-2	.	CASSDFQGGYTF	TGTGCCAGCAGTGATTTCCAGGGTGGCTACACCTTC
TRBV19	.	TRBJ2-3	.	CASSMQSSGADTQYF	TGTGCCAGTAGTATGCAGTCTTCGGGGGCAGATACGCAGTATTTT
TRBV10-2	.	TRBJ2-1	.	CASRNLGARGNEQFF	TGCGCCAGCAGGAATTTAGGGGCTAGGGGCAATGAGCAGTTCTTC
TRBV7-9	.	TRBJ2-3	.	CASSAPFSLADTQYF	TGTGCCAGCAGCGCTCCCTTCAGCCTGGCAGATACGCAGTATTTT
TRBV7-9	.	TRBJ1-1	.	CASRRKPAWEGNTEAFF	TGTGCCAGCAGGAGAAAGCCGGCCTGGGAGGGGAACACTGAAGCTTTCTTT
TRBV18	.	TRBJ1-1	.	CASSLQGTEAFF	TGTGCCAGCTCACTACAGGGAACTGAAGCTTTCTTT
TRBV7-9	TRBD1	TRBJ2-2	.	CASSHRGDTGELFF	TGTGCCAGCAGCCACAGGGGAGACACCGGGGAGCTGTTTTTT
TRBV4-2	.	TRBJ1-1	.	CASSQGWVGGMNTEAFF	TGTGCCAGCAGCCAAGGATGGGTTGGCGGAATGAACACTGAAGCTTTCTTT